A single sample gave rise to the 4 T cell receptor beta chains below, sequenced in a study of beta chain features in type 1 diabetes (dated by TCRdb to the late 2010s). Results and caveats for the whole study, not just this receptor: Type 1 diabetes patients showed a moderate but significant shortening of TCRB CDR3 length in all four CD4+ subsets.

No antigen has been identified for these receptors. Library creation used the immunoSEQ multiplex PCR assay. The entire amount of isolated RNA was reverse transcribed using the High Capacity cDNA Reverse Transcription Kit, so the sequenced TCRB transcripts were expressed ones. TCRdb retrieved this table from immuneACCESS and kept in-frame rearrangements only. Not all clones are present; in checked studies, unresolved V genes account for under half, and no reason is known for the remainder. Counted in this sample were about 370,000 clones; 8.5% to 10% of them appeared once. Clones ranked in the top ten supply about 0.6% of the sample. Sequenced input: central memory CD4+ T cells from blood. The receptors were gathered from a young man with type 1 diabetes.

The CDR3 loop is CASSQDTAYEQYF. Here the CDR3 DNA reads TGCGCCAGCAGCCAAGATACCGCCTACGAGCAGTACTTC. V is TRBV4-3 and J is TRBJ2-7, with D unclear. This CDR3 comprises 13 residues. CDR1 and CDR2 (germline): LGHNA, YSLEER. The germline V and J ends were trimmed by 0 bases and 2 bases, with 5 bases remaining between them.

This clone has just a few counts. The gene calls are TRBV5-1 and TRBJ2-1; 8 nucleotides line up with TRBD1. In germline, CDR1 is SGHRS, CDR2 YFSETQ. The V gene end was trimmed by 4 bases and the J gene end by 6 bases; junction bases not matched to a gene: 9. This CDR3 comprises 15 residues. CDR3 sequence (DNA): TGCGCCAGCAGCCCAGCCGGGACAGGACTCAATGAGCAGTTCTTC. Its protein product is CASSPAGTGLNEQFF.

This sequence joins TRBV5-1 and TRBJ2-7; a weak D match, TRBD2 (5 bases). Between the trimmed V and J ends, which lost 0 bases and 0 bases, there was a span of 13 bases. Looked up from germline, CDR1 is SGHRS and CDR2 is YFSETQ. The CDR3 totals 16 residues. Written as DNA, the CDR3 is TGCGCCAGCAGCTTGGGTAACGCGGGCGGCTCCTACGAGCAGTACTTC. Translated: CASSLGNAGGSYEQYF.

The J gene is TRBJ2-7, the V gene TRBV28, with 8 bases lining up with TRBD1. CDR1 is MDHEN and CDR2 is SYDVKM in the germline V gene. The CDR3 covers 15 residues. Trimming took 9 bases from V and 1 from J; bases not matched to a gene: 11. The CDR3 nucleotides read TGTGCCAGTATCCCAGGGGGCACAATATCCTACGAGCAGTACTTC. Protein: CASIPGGTISYEQYF.